This entry describes one T cell receptor (beta chain). Categorization into cohorts depended on clinical history that participants reported. The sample originates from a study of blood T cell repertoires in COVID-19. The overall study: Both acute and convalescent COVID-19 samples were obtained from the United States, Italy and Spain. T cells, B-cell-depleted T cells, or PBMCs supplied cDNA or gDNA.

Original data processing: Amplifying reference gene primers gave estimates of nucleated cell counts. Sequencing used immunoSEQ multiplex PCR; TCRdb keeps in-frame clones, though not all of them. The V and J calls and the clone size are those of that table, but D and trimming were determined from the DNA. This sample has some 320,000 clones, with roughly 86% found just once. The CDR3 totals 16 residues. Per germline, CDR1 SGHAT and CDR2 FQNNGV. J lost 6 bases, V lost 6 bases, and 13 bases had no gene match. This chain uses TRBV11-2 with TRBJ1-5; TRBD1 agrees at 8 bases. The origin of this receptor is a woman aged 45-65 years who had been exposed to COVID-19. The sequenced material came from PBMCs or T cells enriched from blood (not recorded which). The CDR3 loop is CASSSGGRGTGQPQHF. CDR3 nucleotide sequence: TGTGCCAGCAGTTCAGGGGGCAGGGGTACAGGTCAGCCCCAGCATTTT.